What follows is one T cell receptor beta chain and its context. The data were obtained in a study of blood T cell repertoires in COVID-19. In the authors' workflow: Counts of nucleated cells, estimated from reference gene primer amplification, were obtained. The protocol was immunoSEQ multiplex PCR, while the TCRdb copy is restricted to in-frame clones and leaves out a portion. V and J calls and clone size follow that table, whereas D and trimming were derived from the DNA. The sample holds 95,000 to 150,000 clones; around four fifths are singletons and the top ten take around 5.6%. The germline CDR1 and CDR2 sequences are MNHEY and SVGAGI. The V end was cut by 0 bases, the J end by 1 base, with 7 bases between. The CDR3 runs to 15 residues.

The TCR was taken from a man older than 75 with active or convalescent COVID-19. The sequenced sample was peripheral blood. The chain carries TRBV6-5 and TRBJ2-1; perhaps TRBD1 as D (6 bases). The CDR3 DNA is TGTGCCAGCAGTTACTCCAGGGGTTCCTACAATGAGCAGTTCTTC. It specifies CASSYSRGSYNEQFF.